This TCR beta chain was observed in a study of T cells expressing NK-cell markers. CDR3 size: 16 residues. The germline V gene has CDR1 LGHDT and CDR2 YNNKEL (reference sequence). No DNA is given; TCRdb re-called the 5' RACE reads and lists each CDR3 protein once. The sample totals about 120,000 distinct CDR3 sequences. Material for sequencing was blood T cells: a sorted CD56 or NKG2C T cell subset, CD4+ or CD8+ T cells, or bulk PBMC T cells (not recorded which). The chain joins TRBV3-1 to TRBJ2-1; TCRdb calls TRBD2, which cannot be checked without DNA. This receptor was taken from a woman aged 18-70 years in good health. CDR3 protein: CASSQPRPRTYNEQFF.